This T cell receptor beta chain comes out of a study of cytomegalovirus exposure and HLA in healthy donors. In the study overall: Approximately 80 million unique TCRs, all from HLA-typed donors, were included in an early release of the data. Study findings and constraints: Upon later analysis, TCR association rates were observed to vary by HLA locus, being highest for DRB1 and lowest for HLA-C. Altogether, 150 or so TCR beta chains were recorded as cytomegalovirus-associated. In a later analysis, common viral pathogens appeared linked to several of the most significant clusters.

A few counts support this clone. Its specificity is unknown. In the PCR, 60 Vbeta and 13 Jbeta primers were used. The protocol was immunoSEQ multiplex PCR, while the TCRdb copy is restricted to in-frame clones and leaves out a portion. The table has a few hundred thousand clones, roughly 80% seen once. The sequence was collected from a man aged 40-55 years in good health and CMV-seronegative. Sequenced input: PBMCs.

As DNA, the CDR3 is TGTGCCAGCAGCGTAGGGGCTAGCGGGGGACTCTACGAGCAGTACTTC. Its protein product is CASSVGASGGLYEQYF. The chain uses TRBV9 and TRBJ2-7; TRBD2 matches 10 bases. Germline V lookup: CDR1 SGDLS, CDR2 YYNGEE. Trimming at V came to 0 bases and at J to 3 bases, leaving 6 bases not matched to a gene. The CDR3 is 16 residues long.